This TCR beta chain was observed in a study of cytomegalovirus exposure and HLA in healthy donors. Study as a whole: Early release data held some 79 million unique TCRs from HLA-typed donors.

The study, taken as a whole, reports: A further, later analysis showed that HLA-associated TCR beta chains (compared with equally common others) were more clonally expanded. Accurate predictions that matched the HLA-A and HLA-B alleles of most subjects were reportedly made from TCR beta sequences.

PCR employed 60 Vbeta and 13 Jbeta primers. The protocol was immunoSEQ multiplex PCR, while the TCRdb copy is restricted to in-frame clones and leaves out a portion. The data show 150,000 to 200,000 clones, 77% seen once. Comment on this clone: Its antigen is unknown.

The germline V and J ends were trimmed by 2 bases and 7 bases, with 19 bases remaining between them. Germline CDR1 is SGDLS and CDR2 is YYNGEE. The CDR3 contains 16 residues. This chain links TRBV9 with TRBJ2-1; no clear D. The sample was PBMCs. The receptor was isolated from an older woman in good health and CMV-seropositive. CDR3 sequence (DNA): TGTGCCAGCAGCGTCCGAGGCAGCACCTCCCGTAATGAGCAGTTCTTC. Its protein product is CASSVRGSTSRNEQFF.